This T cell receptor beta chain was captured by sequencing in a study of T cell repertoires in cytomegalovirus infection. Study-wide background: TCR beta signatures that were public indicated CMV infection and matching HLA type. Study findings and constraints: Carriers of CMV plus the relevant HLA were identified by cumulative public TCR beta family frequency. Dominating the ex vivo response were TCR beta clonotypes that were CMV-specific and HLA-C-restricted.

With 8 bases removed from V and 7 bases from J, the gap between germline ends came to 11 bases. CDR1 MNHEY and CDR2 SVGAGI come from the germline V gene. This CDR3 is 11 amino acids long. This clonotype was seen more than once but under ten times. The antigen is not known. In TCRdb, the reads were re-called with MiXCR into one record per CDR3 protein. The sample contains 60,000 to 85,000 distinct CDR3 sequences, around 21% of which appear only once. This receptor was taken from a human donor in good health (CMV status not recorded). Some clones in this sample may be carry-over from other donors' samples. This chain links TRBV6-5 with TRBJ1-1; D may be TRBD1 (6 bases). The sequenced sample consisted of PBMCs, sequenced either directly or after in vitro stimulation (not recorded which). The CDR3 coding sequence is TGTGCCAGCTATACAGGGATTGAAGCTTTCTTT. This codes for CASYTGIEAFF.